This TCR beta chain was obtained from a study of response to subunit inactivated influenza vaccine. TCRdb passed the RT-PCR reads through MiXCR, listing each CDR3 protein once. Of about 520,000 distinct CDR3 sequences in the sample, about 25% were seen once. Study observations and caveats: It was suggested by the authors that few new T cells are recruited by each seasonal influenza vaccination.

For this clonotype: Its antigen is still unknown.

The CDR3 contains 17 residues. Germline CDR1 SGHKS, CDR2 YYEKEE (reference sequence). Trimming at V came to 6 bases and at J to 3 bases, leaving 17 bases not matched to a gene. The TCR was taken from a man aged 50 to 59 who received an inactivated influenza vaccine. This sample comprised CD4+ T cells sorted from PBMCs, obtained around 5 days after vaccination. The rearrangement joins TRBV5-5 to TRBJ1-2, with 7 bases aligning to TRBD1. The CDR3 protein is CASTLIETGNGDYGYTF. For the CDR3, the DNA is TGTGCCAGCACCCTGATCGAGACAGGGAACGGTGACTATGGCTACACCTTC.